This TCR beta chain was documented in a study of radiotherapy plus CTLA-4 blockade in lung cancer. Looking at the study overall: Of all patients, more than 15% responded objectively and 31% showed disease control. Study-level findings and limits: Per reports, early blood T cell clone dynamics, plus interferon-beta, forecast response most strongly. Following radiotherapy plus ipilimumab, tumor-derived TCR clones expanded in the blood.

Enrolled patients, whose metastatic non-small-cell lung cancer was chemo-refractory, received focal radiation plus CTLA-4 blockade with ipilimumab. For this clone: No antigen is known for it.

This CDR3 spans 12 amino acids. CDR1 and CDR2 (germline): SNHLY, FYNNEI. Trimming took 6 bases from V and 8 from J; bases not matched to a gene: 2. Using immunoSEQ multiplex PCR, the repertoire was profiled, and TCRdb retains in-frame clones only, with some absent. The profile shows tens of thousands of clones, 70% to 90% of them singletons. Sequences were derived from peripheral blood, sampled from a patient treated with radiotherapy plus ipilimumab. This sequence originates from a human donor with non-small cell lung cancer whose response to radiotherapy plus ipilimumab could not be evaluated. This chain connects TRBV2 to TRBJ1-2, with TRBD1 identical over 11 bases. The CDR3 sequence: CASRGTGGGYTF. The CDR3 bases are TGTGCCAGCAGGGGGACAGGGGGGGGCTACACCTTC.